These T cell receptor beta chains were read from a single sample in a study of cytomegalovirus exposure and HLA in healthy donors. Profiled with immunoSEQ multiplex PCR; TCRdb holds only in-frame clones, not every one. This sample has about 99,000 clones; roughly 80% occur once, and the top ten carry about 3.5%. Sample: PBMCs. These TCRs come from a man aged 35 to 55 in good health and CMV-seronegative. CDR3s include the opening cysteine and the closing phenylalanine or tryptophan. D genes are given only for firm matches. Only some rows state a clone size, as once, few, many or a class for expanded clones.

>TRBJ2-4|TRBV7-9|NA|NA
CASSTQAAEAKNIQYF
TGTGCCAGCAGCACCCAAGCCGCTGAAGCCAAAAACATTCAGTACTTC
>TRBJ1-2|TRBV27|NA|once
CASSPAGPPHTF
TGTGCCAGCAGTCCGGCAGGCCCCCCCCACACCTTC
>TRBJ2-1|TRBV5-4|NA|NA
CASSFSSKKTEQFF
TGTGCCAGCAGCTTTAGTTCGAAAAAAACTGAGCAGTTCTTC
>TRBJ1-5|TRBV7-9|NA|NA
CASSLTALNQPQHF
TGTGCCAGCAGCCTGACAGCTCTAAATCAGCCCCAGCATTTT
>TRBJ2-7|TRBV28|NA|NA
CASIGTPAYEQYF
TGTGCCAGCATAGGGACACCGGCCTACGAGCAGTACTTC
>TRBJ2-2|TRBV30|TRBD1|NA
CAWSIQGVSGELFF
TGTGCCTGGAGTATACAGGGGGTCAGCGGGGAGCTGTTTTTT
>TRBJ2-6|TRBV5-4|TRBD1|NA
CASSRIQDRVSGANVLTF
TGTGCCAGCAGCCGAATCCAGGACAGGGTGTCTGGGGCCAACGTCCTGACTTTC
>TRBJ2-3|TRBV2|NA|once
CAIRSGSGTDTQYF
TGTGCCATTCGGTCCGGGAGCGGCACAGATACGCAGTATTTT
>TRBJ2-1|TRBV2|TRBD2|NA
CASSEVAGGRDEQFF
TGTGCCAGCAGTGAAGTAGCGGGGGGCAGGGATGAGCAGTTCTTC
>TRBJ2-3|TRBV11-3|TRBD2|NA
CASSFSGGTTDTQYF
TGTGCCAGCAGCTTTAGCGGGGGGACCACAGATACGCAGTATTTT
>TRBJ2-7|TRBV5-1|TRBD1|NA
CASKRDRTYEQYF
TGCGCCAGCAAAAGGGACAGGACCTACGAGCAGTACTTC
>TRBJ2-1|TRBV5-4|NA|NA
CASSPWTATNEQFF
TGTGCCAGCAGCCCCTGGACTGCTACAAATGAGCAGTTCTTC
>TRBJ2-1|TRBV5-4|TRBD1|NA
CASSPPGQGYNEQFF
TGTGCCAGCAGCCCTCCCGGACAGGGTTACAATGAGCAGTTCTTC
>TRBJ1-5|TRBV2|NA|NA
CASSEQGRGNQPQHF
TGTGCCAGCAGTGAACAGGGGAGAGGCAATCAGCCCCAGCATTTT
>TRBJ2-7|TRBV6-5|TRBD1|once
CASRTGGDRAEMNF
TGTGCCAGCCGGACAGGGGGCGATCGGGCCGAGATGAACTTC